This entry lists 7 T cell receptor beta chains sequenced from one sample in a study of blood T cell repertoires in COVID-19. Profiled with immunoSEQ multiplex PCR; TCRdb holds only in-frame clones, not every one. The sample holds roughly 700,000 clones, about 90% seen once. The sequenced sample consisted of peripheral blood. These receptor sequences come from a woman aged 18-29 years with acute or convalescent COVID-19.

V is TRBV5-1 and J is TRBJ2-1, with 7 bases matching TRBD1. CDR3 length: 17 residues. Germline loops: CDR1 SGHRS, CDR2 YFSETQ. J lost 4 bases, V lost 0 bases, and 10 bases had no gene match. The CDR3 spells CASSLGDSRFGYNEQFF. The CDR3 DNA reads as TGCGCCAGCAGCTTGGGGGACAGCCGCTTCGGTTACAATGAGCAGTTCTTC.

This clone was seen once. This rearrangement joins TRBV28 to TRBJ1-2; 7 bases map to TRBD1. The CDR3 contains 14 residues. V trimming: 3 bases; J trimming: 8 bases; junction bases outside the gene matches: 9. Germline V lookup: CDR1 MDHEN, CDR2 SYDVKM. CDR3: CASSFGQGDGGYTF. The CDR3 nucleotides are TGTGCCAGCAGTTTTGGGCAGGGGGATGGGGGCTACACCTTC.

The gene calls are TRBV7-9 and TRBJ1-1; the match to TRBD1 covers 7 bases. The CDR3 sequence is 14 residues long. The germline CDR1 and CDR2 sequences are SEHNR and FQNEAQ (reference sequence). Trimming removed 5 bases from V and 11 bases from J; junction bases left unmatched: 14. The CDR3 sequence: CASSPGTAFRGAFF. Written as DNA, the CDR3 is TGTGCCAGCAGCCCGGGGACAGCTTTTCGTGGGGCTTTCTTT.

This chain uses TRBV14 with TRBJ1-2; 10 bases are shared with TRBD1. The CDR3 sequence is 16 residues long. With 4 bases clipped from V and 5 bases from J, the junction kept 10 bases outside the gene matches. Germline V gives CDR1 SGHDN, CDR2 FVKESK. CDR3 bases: TGTGCCAGCAGCCCAATCGGCGGGACAGGGGAGTATGGCTACACCTTC. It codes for CASSPIGGTGEYGYTF.

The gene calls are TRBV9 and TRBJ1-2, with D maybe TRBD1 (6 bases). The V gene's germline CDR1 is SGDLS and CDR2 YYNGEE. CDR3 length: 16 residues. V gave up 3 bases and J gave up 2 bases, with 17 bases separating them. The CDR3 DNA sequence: TGTGCCAGCAGCGCGCCCACGCAGGGGAGAAACTATGGCTACACCTTC. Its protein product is CASSAPTQGRNYGYTF.

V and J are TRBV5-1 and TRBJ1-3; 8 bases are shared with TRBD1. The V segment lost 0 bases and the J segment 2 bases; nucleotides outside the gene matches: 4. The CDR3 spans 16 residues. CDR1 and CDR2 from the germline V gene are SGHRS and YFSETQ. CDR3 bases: TGCGCCAGCAGCTTGGAGCGACAGGGGCCTGGAAACACCATATATTTT. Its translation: CASSLERQGPGNTIYF. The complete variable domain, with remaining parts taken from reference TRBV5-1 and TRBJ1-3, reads KAGVTQTPRYLIKTRGQQVTLSCSPISGHRSVSWYQQTPGQGLQFLFEYFSETQRNKGNFPGRFSGRQFSNSRSEMNVSTLELGDSALYLCASSLERQGPGNTIYFGEGSWLTVV.

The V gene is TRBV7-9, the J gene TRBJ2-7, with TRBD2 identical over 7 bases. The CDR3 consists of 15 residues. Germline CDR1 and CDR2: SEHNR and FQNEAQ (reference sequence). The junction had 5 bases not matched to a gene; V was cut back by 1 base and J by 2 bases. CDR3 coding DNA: TGTGCCAGCAGCTTAGTCCCTAGCGGCCCCTACGAGCAGTACTTC. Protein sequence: CASSLVPSGPYEQYF.